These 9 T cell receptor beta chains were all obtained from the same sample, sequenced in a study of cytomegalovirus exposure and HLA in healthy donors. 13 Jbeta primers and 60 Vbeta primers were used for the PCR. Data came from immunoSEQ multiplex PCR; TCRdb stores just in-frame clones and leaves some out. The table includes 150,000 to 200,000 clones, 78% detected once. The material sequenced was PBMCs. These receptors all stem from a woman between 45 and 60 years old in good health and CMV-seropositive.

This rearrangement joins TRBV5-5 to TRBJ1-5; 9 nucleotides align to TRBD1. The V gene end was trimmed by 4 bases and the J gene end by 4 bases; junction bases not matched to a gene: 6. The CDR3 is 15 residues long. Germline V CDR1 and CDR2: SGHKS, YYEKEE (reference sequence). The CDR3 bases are TGTGCCAGCAGCAGTACCGGGACAGGGAATCAGCCCCAGCATTTT. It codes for CASSSTGTGNQPQHF. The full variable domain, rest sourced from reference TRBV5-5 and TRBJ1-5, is DAGVTQSPTHLIKTRGQQVTLRCSPISGHKSVSWYQQVLGQGPQFIFQYYEKEERGRGNFPDRFSARQFPNYSSELNVNALLLGDSALYLCASSSTGTGNQPQHFGDGTRLSIL.

The chain's CDR3 is CASSSRGGNGAFF. In nucleotides, the CDR3 is TGTGCCAGCAGCTCCCGGGGAGGGAACGGAGCTTTCTTT. J is TRBJ1-1 and V is TRBV5-5; D remains unclear. The germline V gene has CDR1 SGHKS and CDR2 YYEKEE (reference sequence). The CDR3 totals 13 residues. Trimming removed 3 bases at V and 10 bases at J, with 16 bases between. The full variable domain, completed using reference TRBV5-5 and TRBJ1-1, is DAGVTQSPTHLIKTRGQQVTLRCSPISGHKSVSWYQQVLGQGPQFIFQYYEKEERGRGNFPDRFSARQFPNYSSELNVNALLLGDSALYLCASSSRGGNGAFFGQGTRLTVV.

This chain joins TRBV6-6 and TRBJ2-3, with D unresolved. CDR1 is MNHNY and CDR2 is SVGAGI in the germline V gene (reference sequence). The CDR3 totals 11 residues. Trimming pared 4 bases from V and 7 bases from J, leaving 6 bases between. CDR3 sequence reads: CASSWQNTQYF. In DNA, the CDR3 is TGTGCCAGCAGTTGGCAAAATACGCAGTATTTT.

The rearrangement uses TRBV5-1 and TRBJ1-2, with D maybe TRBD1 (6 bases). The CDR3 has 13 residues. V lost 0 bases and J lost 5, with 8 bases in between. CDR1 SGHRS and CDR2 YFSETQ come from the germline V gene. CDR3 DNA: TGCGCCAGCAGCTTGGCAACAGGGTATGGCTACACCTTC. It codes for CASSLATGYGYTF.

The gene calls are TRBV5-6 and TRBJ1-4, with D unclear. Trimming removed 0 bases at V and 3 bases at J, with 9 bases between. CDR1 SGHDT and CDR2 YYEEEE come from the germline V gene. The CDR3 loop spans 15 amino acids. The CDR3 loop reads CASSLAGSPNEKLFF. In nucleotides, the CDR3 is TGTGCCAGCAGCTTGGCGGGGTCCCCTAATGAAAAACTGTTTTTT.

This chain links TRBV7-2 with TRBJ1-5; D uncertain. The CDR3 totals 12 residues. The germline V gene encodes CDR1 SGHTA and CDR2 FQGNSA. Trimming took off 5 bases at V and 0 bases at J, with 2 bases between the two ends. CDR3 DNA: TGTGCCAGCAGCCTTAGCAATCAGCCCCAGCATTTT. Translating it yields CASSLSNQPQHF. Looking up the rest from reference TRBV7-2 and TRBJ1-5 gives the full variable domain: GAGVSQSPSNKVTEKGKDVELRCDPISGHTALYWYRQSLGQGLEFLIYFQGNSAPDKSGLPSDRFSAERTGGSVSTLTIQRTQQEDSAVYLCASSLSNQPQHFGDGTRLSIL.

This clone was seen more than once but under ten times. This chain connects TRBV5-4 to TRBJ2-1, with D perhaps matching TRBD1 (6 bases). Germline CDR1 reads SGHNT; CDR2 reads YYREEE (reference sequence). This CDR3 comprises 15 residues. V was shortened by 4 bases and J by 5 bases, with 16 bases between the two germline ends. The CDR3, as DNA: TGTGCCAGCAGCCTACAGGGTACATGGGACAATGAGCAGTTCTTC. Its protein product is CASSLQGTWDNEQFF.

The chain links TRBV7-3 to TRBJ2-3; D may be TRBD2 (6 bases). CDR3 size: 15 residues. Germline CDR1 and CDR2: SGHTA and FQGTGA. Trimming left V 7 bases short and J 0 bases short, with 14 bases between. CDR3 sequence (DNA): TGTGCCAGCACACTTAGCGGCACTAGCACAGATACGCAGTATTTT. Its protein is CASTLSGTSTDTQYF.

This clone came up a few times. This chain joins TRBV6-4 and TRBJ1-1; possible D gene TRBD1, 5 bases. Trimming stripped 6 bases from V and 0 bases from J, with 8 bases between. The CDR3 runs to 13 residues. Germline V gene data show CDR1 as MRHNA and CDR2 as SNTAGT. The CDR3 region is CASSMTVNTEAFF. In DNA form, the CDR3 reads TGTGCCAGCAGCATGACAGTGAACACTGAAGCTTTCTTT.